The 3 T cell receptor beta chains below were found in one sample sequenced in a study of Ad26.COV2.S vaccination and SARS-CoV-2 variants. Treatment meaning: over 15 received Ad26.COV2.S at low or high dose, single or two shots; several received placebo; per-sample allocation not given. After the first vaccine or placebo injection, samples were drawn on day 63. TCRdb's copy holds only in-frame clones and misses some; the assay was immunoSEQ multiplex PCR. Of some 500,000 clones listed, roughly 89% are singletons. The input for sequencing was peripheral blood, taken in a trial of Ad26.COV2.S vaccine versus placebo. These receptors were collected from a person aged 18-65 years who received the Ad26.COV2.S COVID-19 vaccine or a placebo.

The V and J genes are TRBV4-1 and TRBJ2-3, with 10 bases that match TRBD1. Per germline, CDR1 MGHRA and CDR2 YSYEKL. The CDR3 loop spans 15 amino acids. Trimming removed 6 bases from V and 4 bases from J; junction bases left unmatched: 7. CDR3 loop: CASRRQGARADTQYF. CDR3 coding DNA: TGCGCCAGCAGAAGACAGGGGGCGCGGGCAGATACGCAGTATTTT.

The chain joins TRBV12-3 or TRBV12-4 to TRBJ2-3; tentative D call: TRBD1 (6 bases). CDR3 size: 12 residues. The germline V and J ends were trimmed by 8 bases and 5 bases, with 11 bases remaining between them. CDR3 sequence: CASVRGGDTQYF. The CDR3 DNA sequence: TGTGCCAGCGTTCGAGGGGGAGATACGCAGTATTTT.

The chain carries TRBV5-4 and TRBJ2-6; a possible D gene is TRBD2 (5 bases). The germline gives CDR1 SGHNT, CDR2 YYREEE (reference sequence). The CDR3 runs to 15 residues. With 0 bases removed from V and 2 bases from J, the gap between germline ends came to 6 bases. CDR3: CASSLAGTGANVLTF. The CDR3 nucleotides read TGTGCCAGCAGCTTGGCGGGGACTGGGGCCAACGTCCTGACTTTC.